The present T cell receptor (beta chain) was sequenced within a study of untreated major depressive disorder. Turning to this clone: Its antigen remains unknown.

Points from the study as a whole: TRBV05-01 (Vbeta 5.1) usage was higher in CD4+ T cells of depressed patients than controls.

Each depressed patient was pairwise matched to a non-depressed control for sex, age, current smoking status and body mass index. Roughly 29 ml of peripheral blood was collected per donor. Typically 85% to 95% of enriched cells were CD4+. The CDR3 has 16 residues. CDR1 is LGHNA, CDR2 YSLEER, per germline. V was clipped by 0 bases and J by 2 bases, with 11 bases between them. TCRdb keeps only in-frame clones here, not all; method: immunoSEQ multiplex PCR. Among 23,000 or so clones listed, approximately 90% were seen once. The clonotype originates from a woman aged 30 to 39 with major depressive disorder. The sequencing input was CD4+ T cells from PBMCs. This chain joins TRBV4-3 and TRBJ2-1; D possibly corresponds to TRBD2 (7 bases). The CDR3 DNA reads as TGCGCCAGCAGCCAAGAGGGCGGGGGCACCTACAATGAGCAGTTCTTC. Protein: CASSQEGGGTYNEQFF.